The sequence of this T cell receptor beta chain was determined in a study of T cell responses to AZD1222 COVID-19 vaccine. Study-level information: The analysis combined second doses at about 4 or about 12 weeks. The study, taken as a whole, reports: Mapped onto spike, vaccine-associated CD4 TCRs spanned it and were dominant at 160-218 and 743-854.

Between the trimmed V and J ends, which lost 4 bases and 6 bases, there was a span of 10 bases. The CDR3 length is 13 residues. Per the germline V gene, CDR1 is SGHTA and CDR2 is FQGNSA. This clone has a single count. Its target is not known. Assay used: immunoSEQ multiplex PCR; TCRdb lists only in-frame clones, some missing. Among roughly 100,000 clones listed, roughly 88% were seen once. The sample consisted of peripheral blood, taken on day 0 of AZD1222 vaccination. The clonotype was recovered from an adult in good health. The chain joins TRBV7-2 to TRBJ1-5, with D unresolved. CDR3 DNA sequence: TGTGCCAGCAGCTATACTAACGGTCAGCCCCAGCATTTT. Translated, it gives CASSYTNGQPQHF.